This T cell receptor (beta chain) stems from a study of blood T cell repertoires in COVID-19. Study-level information: The United States, Italy and Spain supplied acute and convalescent COVID-19 samples. Sources were T cells, B-cell-depleted T cells, or PBMCs; the material itself was cDNA or gDNA.

Some clones are missing from TCRdb's copy, which holds only in-frame ones; the method was immunoSEQ multiplex PCR. Among 200,000 to 250,000 clones listed, more than 70% were seen once. The CDR3 has 15 residues. Germline assignment: CDR1 SGHTA and CDR2 FQGNSA. V was pared by 5 bases and J by 7 bases, with 20 bases between. The chain carries TRBV7-2 and TRBJ1-1; D gene unclear. The clonotype comes from a woman of 80 years or more with acute or convalescent COVID-19. The sequenced material came from peripheral blood. The CDR3 loop is CASSQALAFSGEAFF. CDR3 nucleotide sequence: TGTGCCAGCAGCCAGGCGCTTGCCTTTTCAGGTGAAGCTTTCTTT.